This T cell receptor (beta chain) was profiled in a study of glioma-infiltrating T cells after dendritic cell vaccination. Overall study: Between about 2003 and 2013, patients got autologous tumor lysate-pulsed dendritic cell vaccines. Study findings and constraints: Only a small number of patients had complete blood and tumor samples.

Points on this clone: Antigen: not known.

Generated by immunoSEQ multiplex PCR, the TCRdb table keeps only in-frame clones and is missing some. The sample lists about 87,000 clones, 75% to 90% seen once, with under 8% in the top ten. Time point: after dendritic cell vaccination, including at tumor progression/relapse. Deletions cut 4 bases from V and 2 bases from J, with 16 bases between. Germline CDR1 SGDLS, CDR2 YYNGEE. The CDR3 consists of 16 residues. The chain has TRBV9 and TRBJ1-3; tentatively, D is TRBD1 (6 bases). The material was blood, obtained after dendritic cell vaccination. This TCR derives from a human donor with glioblastoma. The CDR3 bases are TGTGCCAGCAGCCCGAGTCGGGACAAAACTGGAAACACCATATATTTT. Translating it yields CASSPSRDKTGNTIYF. Filled out from reference TRBV9 and TRBJ1-3, the complete variable domain reads DSGVTQTPKHLITATGQRVTLRCSPRSGDLSVYWYQQSLDQGLQFLIQYYNGEERAKGNILERFSAQQFPDLHSELNLSSLELGDSALYFCASSPSRDKTGNTIYFGEGSWLTVV.